The 5 T cell receptor beta chains reported below all come from one sample, sequenced in a study of a mutant IDH1 vaccine in newly diagnosed glioma. Here immunoSEQ multiplex PCR was the method, and the copy in TCRdb shows in-frame clones only, minus some. The sample shows about 58,000 clones, roughly 80% of them seen only once. Their antigens remain unidentified. Time point given: week 5, during vaccination. Topical imiquimod accompanied each vaccine dose, which consisted of 300 ug of mutant IDH1 20-mer peptide. The specimen was PBMCs, collected from a glioma patient whose treatment included an IDH1 peptide vaccine. The source is a woman aged 45-60 years with glioma.

J is TRBJ2-5 and V is TRBV25-1; 7 nucleotides align to TRBD2. Germline values: CDR1 MGHDK, CDR2 SYGVNS. The CDR3 has 12 residues. V shed 5 bases, J shed 5 bases, and the junction held 2 bases outside the gene matches. CDR3 DNA: TGTGCCAGCAGTCTTAGCGGGGAGACCCAGTACTTC. This translates into CASSLSGETQYF.

The chain is built from TRBV4-1 and TRBJ1-1; D not resolved. The CDR3 is made up of 13 amino acids. Germline CDR1 is MGHRA and CDR2 is YSYEKL. Trimming shortened V by 3 bases and J by 10 bases, and 15 bases separated the two germline ends. The DNA of the CDR3 is TGCGCCAGCAGCCATCCCGAGGGCTTTGGAGCTTTCTTT. This translates into CASSHPEGFGAFF.

This clone was picked up one time. The rearrangement uses TRBV25-1 and TRBJ1-1; tentatively, D is TRBD1 (6 bases). V was cut by 3 bases and J by 0 bases, with 11 bases left in between. The CDR3 is 15 residues long. Germline CDR1 is MGHDK and CDR2 is SYGVNS. The CDR3 loop reads CASSEADRLNTEAFF. CDR3 in DNA: TGTGCCAGCAGTGAGGCGGACAGATTGAACACTGAAGCTTTCTTT.

This sequence joins TRBV9 and TRBJ1-1; no clear D gene. V was trimmed by 0 bases and J by 5 bases, leaving 8 bases between them. The CDR3 loop spans 13 amino acids. Looked up from germline, CDR1 is SGDLS and CDR2 is YYNGEE. The CDR3: CASSVAVGTEAFF. The DNA for the CDR3 is TGTGCCAGCAGCGTAGCGGTGGGGACTGAAGCTTTCTTT.

Judged by abundance, this clone is large. The chain couples TRBV13 to TRBJ1-5; no definite D call. Germline V gene lookup returns CDR1 PRHDT and CDR2 FYEKMQ (reference sequence). Deletions cut 0 bases from V and 8 bases from J, with 14 bases between. This CDR3 contains 15 residues. CDR3 protein: CASSLGGRKAKPQHF. The CDR3 nucleotides are TGTGCCAGCAGCTTAGGCGGCAGGAAAGCAAAGCCCCAGCATTTT.